This T cell receptor beta chain was captured by sequencing in a study of blood T cells in healthy people across ages. Study results and caveats: Versus aged donors, long-lived donors had higher diversity and more naive CD4+ cells.

V shed 5 bases and J 9 bases; nucleotides not matched to a gene: 18. CDR3 size: 17 residues. Germline loops: CDR1 MNHEY, CDR2 SVGEGT. Those donating, healthy Caucasian individuals from Russia, were aged roughly 6 to 90. Every sample yielded at least 6.5 million isolated PBMCs. Then a second PCR, running about 6 to 12 cycles, was carried out with a sample-barcoded 5' primer and a J-beta primer mix. TCRdb redid the calling of the 5' RACE reads with MiXCR, one entry per CDR3 protein. In the table there are approximately 810,000 distinct CDR3 sequences, under 35% of which are singletons. This clonotype was recorded many times. Its target is not known.

V usage is TRBV6-2 or TRBV6-3 and J usage is TRBJ2-1; 8 positions agree with TRBD2. The specimen was blood. The receptor was isolated from a woman over 75 in good health. For the CDR3, the DNA is TGTGCCAGCAGTCGGCCCCCCGGGACTAGACGGTCGGGTGAGCAGTTCTTC. Amino acid sequence: CASSRPPGTRRSGEQFF.